This TCR beta chain is drawn from a study of blood T cell repertoires in COVID-19. About the study: Acute-phase and convalescent COVID-19 samples originated in the United States, Italy and Spain.

Authors' data handling: Researchers report that nucleated cell counts were estimated from reference gene primer amplification. Data came from immunoSEQ multiplex PCR; TCRdb stores just in-frame clones and leaves some out. V and J calls and clone size are as listed in that table; D and trimming were resolved from the DNA. The sample consists of some 98,000 clones, under 90% of them appearing once. Germline lookup yields CDR1 ENHRY and CDR2 SYGVKD. Trimming took 6 bases from V and 5 from J, leaving 11 bases between them. The CDR3 has 12 amino acids. The origin of this receptor is a human donor in a cohort sampled during active COVID-19. The chain couples TRBV10-3 to TRBJ2-7; D is possibly TRBD1 (6 bases). Material: peripheral blood. As DNA, the CDR3 is TGTGCCATCAGGCCGACAGGAGACGAGCAGTACTTC. This codes for CAIRPTGDEQYF.